This TCR beta chain came from a study of T cells in Graves' hyperthyroidism and ophthalmopathy (dated by TCRdb to 2018 to 2020). Background on the whole study: Peripheral blood samples were taken at initial diagnosis, before any treatment was given. To identify distinguishing TCR V-J signatures, a discovery cohort of 100 patients was used, comprising 43 with Graves' ophthalmopathy and under 60 with stable Graves' hyperthyroidism. Thyroid tissue and blood T-cell repertoires from over 5 Graves' hyperthyroidism patients were also compared in the study. Once sampling was done, hyperthyroidism patients were given methimazole at a starting dose of 30 mg daily, whereas ophthalmopathy patients were given high-dose intravenous methylprednisolone. The paper describes TCR Vbeta CDR3 sequencing of fewer than 150 peripheral blood samples, made up of 43 ophthalmopathy patients, 70 to 75 hyperthyroidism patients and some 17 progressor patients. Whether ophthalmopathy could be predicted prospectively was tested in an independent validation cohort made up of roughly 19 hyperthyroidism patients plus 17 patients who later progressed to ophthalmopathy. For training and testing, the 100 or so patients in the discovery cohort were randomly divided in a 7:3 ratio.

Summary of the overall study and its limitations: A model built on a 13 V-J signature distinguished ophthalmopathy from stable hyperthyroidism, reaching approximately 89% sensitivity and 81% to 83% specificity in cross-validation and 80%/75% in testing. In validation, progression to ophthalmopathy was predicted by the model with around 71% sensitivity and roughly 72% specificity, a median of approximately 6.5 months before onset. No statistical method was used to set the sample size in advance, and investigators knew the group allocation. Most expanded thyroid clonotypes (frequency above 0.001) were also detected in blood, a finding suggesting that blood repertoires may reflect thyroid immune responses.

In the ophthalmopathy patients, disease was moderately to severely active, with a Clinical Activity Score of 3 or more, a NOSPECS grade of 4 or more, and a duration of less than 3 months. The study excluded patients with uncontrolled infections, other autoimmune diseases, pregnancy or lactation. Diagnoses were based on clinical symptoms, serum thyroxine and TRAb, thyroid ultrasound and orbital computed tomography. PBMCs were separated from over 9 ml of fresh peripheral blood using Ficoll-Paque density gradient centrifugation. Total RNA was extracted with Trizol reagent, and quality was checked on an Agilent 2100 Bioanalyzer. Points on this clonotype: The clone's antigen remains unknown. No per-base quality is available; no much larger clone lies one base away.

Based on the germline V gene (reference sequence), the CDR1 and CDR2 sequences are DFQATT and SNEGSKA. From the cysteine through the phenylalanine, the CDR3 covers 14 amino acids. The DNA shown is the 42-base CDR3, in frame from base 1. The TCR beta CDR3 regions were amplified from RNA transcripts. For the first round of RT-PCR on the TCR CDR3, the HTBI primer set was used together with the Qiagen OneStep RT-PCR kit. A second multiplex PCR round built the libraries, followed by size selection and purification. Libraries were sequenced paired-end with 100 bp reads on an Illumina HiSeq2000. Per the original workflow: Raw data were processed with SOAPnuke, discarding reads with adapters, uncalled bases, mean Phred below 15, or no exact constant-primer or identifier match. High-quality paired reads were merged using COPE v1.2.5, and each unique nucleotide sequence was defined as a clonotype. MiTCR v1.1 was used to align clonotypes to the IMGT TRBV, TRBD and TRBJ reference segments. The analysis included only V-J combinations with a frequency above 0.0001, which together covered roughly 99% of the repertoires. The TCS score was defined as the ratio of F50 (clonal expansion) to E x V (chaos), calculated using BLOSUM62-based TCRdist between CDR3 peptides within each V-J. Welch's t-statistics and random forest reduced roughly 500 V-J features to roughly 13, which were used in a naive Bayes classifier (R e1071). The public sequencing data were trimmed at Q25 with fastp and processed into clonotypes with MiXCR by TCRdb, which kept only in-frame beta chains. Rows are combined by CDR3 protein, so each entry shows the most common genes and DNA. For this entry, the V and J calls and clone size follow TCRdb and not the study's own pipeline. This sample holds about 380,000 distinct CDR3 sequences; less than 20% were observed only once. In total, the top ten clones hold 35% to 50% of the sample.

Sequences were obtained from blood. The TCR sequence derives from a man between 18 and 29 years old with Graves' ophthalmopathy. The chain is encoded by TRBV20-1 joined to TRBJ2-3; the junction holds 9 bases that match TRBD2. In nucleotides, the sequence is TGCAGCCGTGCGGGGGCTAGCGGGGTGGATACGCAGTATTTT. This yields the protein CSRAGASGVDTQYF.